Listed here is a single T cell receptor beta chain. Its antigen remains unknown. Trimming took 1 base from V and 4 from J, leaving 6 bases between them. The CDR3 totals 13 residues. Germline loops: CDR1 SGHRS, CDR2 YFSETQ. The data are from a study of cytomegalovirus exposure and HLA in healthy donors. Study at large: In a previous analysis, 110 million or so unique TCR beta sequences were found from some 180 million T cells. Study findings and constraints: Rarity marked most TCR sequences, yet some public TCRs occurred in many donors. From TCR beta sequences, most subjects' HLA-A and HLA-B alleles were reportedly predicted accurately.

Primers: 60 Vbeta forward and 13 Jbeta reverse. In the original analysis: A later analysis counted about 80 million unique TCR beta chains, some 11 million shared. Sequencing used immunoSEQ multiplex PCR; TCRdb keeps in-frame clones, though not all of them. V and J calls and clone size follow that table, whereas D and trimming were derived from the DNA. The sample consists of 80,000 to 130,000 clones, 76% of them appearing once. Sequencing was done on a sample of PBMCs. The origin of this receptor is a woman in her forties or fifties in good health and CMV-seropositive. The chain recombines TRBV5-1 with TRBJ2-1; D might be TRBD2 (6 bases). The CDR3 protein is CASSLSGYNEQFF. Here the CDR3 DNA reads TGCGCCAGCAGCTTGAGCGGGTACAATGAGCAGTTCTTC.